What follows are 31 T cell receptor beta chains derived from one specimen sequenced in a study of metastatic and nonmetastatic thyroid tumors. No patient received treatment before thyroid surgery. TCRdb re-called the PCR reads with MiXCR. This table has tens of thousands of clones, 17% appearing once. Sequenced input: blood. These receptors all come from a female donor with papillary thyroid cancer or a benign thyroid nodule (not recorded which). Some clones in this sample may be carry-over from other donors' samples.

The rearrangement joins TRBV19 to TRBJ2-7; possibly TRBD2 for D (7 bases). With 5 bases removed from V and 3 bases from J, the gap between germline ends came to 20 bases. The CDR3 runs to 16 residues. Germline V gene sequence: CDR1 LNHDA, CDR2 SQIVND (reference sequence). The CDR3 DNA reads as TGTGCCAGTAGTCCCCGGGGGGCCTCCGGTGGCTACGAGCAGTACTTC. It specifies CASSPRGASGGYEQYF.

This clone was detected many times. This chain's CDR3 is CASSYAETIQETQYF. Here the CDR3 DNA reads TGTGCCAGCAGTTACGCGGAGACCATACAAGAGACCCAGTACTTC. The V call is TRBV6-6, the J call TRBJ2-5; D not resolved. V was trimmed by 2 bases and J by 2 bases, leaving 12 bases between them. Per the germline V gene, CDR1 is MNHNY and CDR2 is SVGAGI (reference sequence). CDR3 length equals 15 residues.

This clone was counted only a few times. A read error may explain this, as a much larger clone is one base away. This specimen includes other DNA sequences encoding the same CDR3. The V and J genes are TRBV18 and TRBJ1-1; no definite D call. The CDR3 has 14 amino acids. Germline V lookup: CDR1 KGHSH, CDR2 LQKENI. In DNA, the CDR3 is TGTGCCAGCTCCCCCTCCCCTACTGACACTGAAGCCTTCTTT. It encodes CASSPSPTDTEAFF.

This clone was counted between two and nine times. V is TRBV6-1 and J is TRBJ1-2, with no clear D. In germline, CDR1 is MNHNS, CDR2 SASEGT. Trimming pared 6 bases from V and 8 bases from J, leaving 22 bases between. This CDR3 is built from 15 residues. Here the CDR3 DNA reads TGTGCCAGCAGCCAACTCCCCCCTCCCTATCCGGGCTACACCTTC. Translating gives CASSQLPPPYPGYTF.

This clone was observed many times. The chain combines TRBV19 with TRBJ1-2; perhaps TRBD1 as D (5 bases). The length of the CDR3 is 13 residues. In germline, CDR1 is LNHDA, CDR2 SQIVND (reference sequence). The V end was cut by 5 bases, the J end by 6 bases, with 13 bases between. The CDR3 is CASSLRGTDGYTF. CDR3 in DNA: TGTGCCAGTAGTCTCCGGGGCACAGATGGCTACACCTTC.

This clone was seen ten or more times. Other nucleotide sequences in the sample specify the same CDR3. The chain carries TRBV20-1 and TRBJ2-3, with D perhaps matching TRBD1 (5 bases). The CDR3 totals 11 residues. Germline V gives CDR1 DFQATT, CDR2 SNEGSKA (reference sequence). The CDR3: CSAGSTDTQYF. The CDR3 DNA is TGCAGCGCAGGGAGCACAGATACGCAGTATTTT.

Note on this clone: A much bigger clone sits one base away, suggesting this may be a read error. The gene calls are TRBV9 and TRBJ1-2; 8 nucleotides align to TRBD1. The CDR3 is 12 amino acids. Germline CDR1 is SGDLS and CDR2 is YYNGEE. J gave up 6 bases and V 4 bases, and 2 bases lay outside the gene matches. The CDR3 nucleotides are TGTGCCAGCAGCCAGGGGGCGAATGGCTACACCTTC. Translated, it gives CASSQGANGYTF.

This clone has ten or more counts. The chain is built from TRBV29-1 and TRBJ2-2; 7 bases fit TRBD1. The CDR3 covers 16 residues. The V segment lost 6 bases and the J segment 6 bases; nucleotides outside the gene matches: 16. CDR1 and CDR2 (germline): SQVTM, ANQGSEA. The DNA of the CDR3 is TGCAGCGTACGGACAGGTCTGTTTGGGTTCGCCGGGGAGCTGTTTTTT. Its translation: CSVRTGLFGFAGELFF.

There are many counts of this clone. This sequence joins TRBV19 and TRBJ2-6; 9 bases are shared with TRBD1. The CDR3 spans 18 residues. Germline loops: CDR1 LNHDA, CDR2 SQIVND (reference sequence). The trim removed 2 bases at V and 3 bases at J, leaving 8 bases unmatched. CDR3 nucleotide sequence: TGTGCCAGTAGTATAAGGGACAGGGTGTCAAGTGGGGCCAACGTCCTGACTTTC. This sequence encodes CASSIRDRVSSGANVLTF.

To note about this clone: Distinct nucleotide sequences in the sample also encode this CDR3. The V gene is TRBV10-3, the J gene TRBJ2-1; the D gene could be TRBD1 or TRBD2 (5 bases each). The CDR3 is made up of 15 amino acids. V was clipped by 8 bases and J by 4 bases, with 18 bases between them. Germline lookup yields CDR1 ENHRY and CDR2 SYGVKD. The CDR3 region is CAIAEGTTSYNEQFF. The CDR3 DNA is TGTGCCATCGCAGAAGGGACCACCTCATACAATGAGCAGTTCTTC.

The chain links TRBV7-8 to TRBJ1-2; perhaps TRBD1 as D (5 bases). V was pared by 7 bases and J by 6 bases, with 18 bases between. Germline CDR1 reads SGHVS; CDR2 reads FQNEAQ. The CDR3 covers 14 residues. CDR3 in DNA: TGTGCCAGCATCTCCGTCAGTCGCAGGGATGGCTACACCTTC. This sequence encodes CASISVSRRDGYTF.

The sample holds a few counts of this clone. The chain recombines TRBV6-1 with TRBJ2-7; D remains unclear. V shed 4 bases and J shed 3 bases, with 7 bases lying between them. This CDR3 region has 12 residues. The germline V gene encodes CDR1 MNHNS and CDR2 SASEGT. This CDR3 reads CASSAYGYEQYF. The DNA of the CDR3 is TGTGCCAGCAGTGCGTACGGCTACGAGCAGTACTTC.

This clone was counted many times. This same CDR3 is encoded by further DNA sequences in the sample. J is TRBJ2-7 and V is TRBV7-6, with TRBD2 identical over 11 bases. The CDR3 loop spans 14 amino acids. Germline CDR1 is SGHVS and CDR2 is FNYEAQ. J was trimmed by 5 bases and V by 2 bases; bases with no gene match: 2. The DNA for the CDR3 is TGTGCCAGCAGCTTACTAGCGGGAGGAAACGAGCAGTACTTC. Translation gives CASSLLAGGNEQYF.

Many counts were recorded for this clone. This chain uses TRBV14 with TRBJ2-3; maybe TRBD1 (6 bases). The germline V and J ends were trimmed by 5 bases and 2 bases, with 26 bases remaining between them. This CDR3 contains 19 residues. The V gene's germline CDR1 is SGHDN and CDR2 FVKESK. The CDR3, as DNA: TGTGCCAGCAGCTCTTTGGGCAGGGGTTCACCCAAACTCACAGATACGCAGTATTTT. Amino acid sequence: CASSSLGRGSPKLTDTQYF.

The chain links TRBV7-9 to TRBJ1-2; no clear D gene. The germline V gene has CDR1 SEHNR and CDR2 FQNEAQ (reference sequence). The CDR3 is 14 residues long. Trimming took off 2 bases at V and 7 bases at J, with 14 bases between the two ends. DNA for the CDR3: TGTGCCAGCAGCTTAATTTCACCGATGGGTGGCTACACCTTC. Its translation: CASSLISPMGGYTF.

The chain employs TRBV10-2 and TRBJ2-1, with 8 bases identical to TRBD2. Germline V gene sequence: CDR1 WSHSY, CDR2 SAAADI. The CDR3 spans 16 residues. V was clipped by 8 bases and J by 6 bases; unmatched bases: 15. The CDR3 protein is CASQAPGAGAANEQFF. The CDR3 DNA sequence: TGCGCCAGCCAAGCCCCCGGAGCGGGGGCAGCCAATGAGCAGTTCTTC.

The chain uses TRBV28 and TRBJ2-7; tentative D call: TRBD2 (6 bases). Looked up from germline, CDR1 is MDHEN and CDR2 is SYDVKM. Trimming stripped 7 bases from V and 4 bases from J, with 17 bases between. The CDR3 totals 14 residues. The CDR3 coding sequence is TGTGCCAGCATTTTCGGGGGTCAGTGGTACGAGCAGTACTTC. This encodes CASIFGGQWYEQYF.

This clone turned up a few times. V and J are TRBV6-1 and TRBJ2-7, with D unclear. This CDR3 has 14 amino acids. V lost 2 bases and J lost 6, with 14 bases in between. Germline CDR1 and CDR2: MNHNS and SASEGT. CDR3 DNA sequence: TGTGCCAGCAGTGAATGGTGGGCGCGTCTCGAGCAGTACTTC. Translation gives CASSEWWARLEQYF.

The V and J genes are TRBV11-2 and TRBJ2-7; D is possibly TRBD1 (5 bases). This CDR3 contains 14 residues. The V end was cut by 3 bases, the J end by 3 bases, with 12 bases between. CDR1 and CDR2 (germline): SGHAT, FQNNGV. CDR3 amino acids: CASSLATVGYEQYF. The CDR3 DNA reads as TGTGCCAGCAGCTTGGCGACAGTGGGCTACGAGCAGTACTTC. Variable domain in full (rest from reference TRBV11-2 and TRBJ2-7): EAGVAQSPRYKIIEKRQSVAFWCNPISGHATLYWYQQILGQGPKLLIQFQNNGVVDDSQLPKDRFSAERLKGVDSTLKIQPAKLEDSAVYLCASSLATVGYEQYFGPGTRLTVT.

The V gene is TRBV6-2 or TRBV6-3, the J gene TRBJ2-1; D possibly corresponds to TRBD1 (6 bases). V was clipped by 0 bases and J by 6 bases, with 9 bases between them. The CDR3 consists of 14 residues. Per germline, CDR1 MNHEY and CDR2 SVGEGT. Here the CDR3 reads CASSYSGTINEQFF. The CDR3 region has the DNA TGTGCCAGCAGTTACTCCGGGACAATCAATGAGCAGTTCTTC.

This clone was recorded many times. The CDR3 DNA reads as TGTGCCAGCAGGGAGACCCAGTACTTC. This sequence encodes CASRETQYF. This rearrangement joins TRBV2 to TRBJ2-5, with D hard to call. The CDR3 runs to 9 residues. The germline gives CDR1 SNHLY, CDR2 FYNNEI. V was cut by 6 bases and J by 5 bases, with 1 base left in between.

This clone was seen repeatedly, ten times or more. CDR3 sequence reads: CASSQSIQGAGNEQFF. CDR3 in DNA: TGTGCCAGCAGCCAATCAATACAGGGGGCTGGAAATGAGCAGTTCTTC. This sequence joins TRBV16 and TRBJ2-1, with 9 bases identical to TRBD1. The CDR3 contains 16 residues. After removal of 0 bases from V and 7 bases from J, the junction contained 7 bases not matched to a gene. The V gene's germline CDR1 is KGHSY and CDR2 FQNENV.

The chain combines TRBV19 with TRBJ2-1; D possibly uses TRBD1 or TRBD2 (5 bases each). Germline values: CDR1 LNHDA, CDR2 SQIVND (reference sequence). There are 15 residues in the CDR3. This CDR3 is CVSRTDSGSGNEQFF. The CDR3 nucleotides are TGTGTCAGCCGGACCGACAGTGGGAGTGGCAATGAGCAGTTCTTC. Supplemented by reference TRBV19 and TRBJ2-1, the full variable domain reads DGGITQSPKYLFRKEGQNVTLSCEQNLNHDAMYWYRQDPGQGLRLIYYSQIVNDFQKGDIAEGYSVSREKKESFPLTVTSAQKNPTAFYLCVSRTDSGSGNEQFFGPGTRLTVL.

This clone appeared many times. This rearrangement joins TRBV5-4 to TRBJ1-3; weak D call: TRBD1 (6 bases). Germline V gene data show CDR1 as SGHNT and CDR2 as YYREEE (reference sequence). V was cut by 4 bases and J by 0 bases, with 11 bases left in between. The CDR3 loop spans 15 amino acids. The CDR3 loop reads CASSMDSYSGNTIYF. The CDR3 region has the DNA TGTGCCAGCAGCATGGACAGCTACTCTGGAAACACCATATATTTT. Supplemented by reference TRBV5-4 and TRBJ1-3, the full variable domain reads ETGVTQSPTHLIKTRGQQVTLRCSSQSGHNTVSWYQQALGQGPQFIFQYYREEENGRGNFPPRFSGLQFPNYSSELNVNALELDDSALYLCASSMDSYSGNTIYFGEGSWLTVV.

This clone has just a few counts. The gene calls are TRBV19 and TRBJ1-5; D perhaps matches TRBD1 (5 bases). The ends were cut back, 7 bases at V and 5 bases at J, with 18 bases in the middle. CDR1 and CDR2 from the germline V gene are LNHDA and SQIVND (reference sequence). CDR3 size: 15 residues. The CDR3 nucleotides are TGTGCCAGTAAAACACAGGTGTACGGCTATCAGCCCCAGCATTTT. It specifies CASKTQVYGYQPQHF.

Ten or more counts support this clone. The V call is TRBV20-1, the J call TRBJ2-1; 10 nucleotides line up with TRBD2. Germline V gene sequence: CDR1 DFQATT, CDR2 SNEGSKA (reference sequence). The CDR3 spans 14 residues. V dropped 5 bases and J dropped 10; count of bases not matched to a gene: 11. CDR3 protein: CSAAVSGRAPEQFF. CDR3 DNA: TGCAGTGCTGCGGTGAGCGGGAGGGCCCCGGAGCAGTTCTTC.

This clone was found a few times. A read error may produce the germline difference seen at one junction end. This chain's CDR3 is CACSYLQGFTDTQYF. CDR3 DNA: TGTGCCTGCAGTTACCTTCAGGGATTCACAGATACGCAGTATTTT. The chain is built from TRBV6-2 or TRBV6-3 and TRBJ2-3; tentatively, D is TRBD1 (5 bases). CDR3 length equals 15 residues. Germline V gives CDR1 MNHEY, CDR2 SVGEGT.

The table lists this clone with many counts. The chain recombines TRBV9 with TRBJ1-3, with TRBD1 identical over 8 bases. Germline loops: CDR1 SGDLS, CDR2 YYNGEE. V shed 3 bases, J shed 2 bases, and the junction held 1 base outside the gene matches. The CDR3 covers 14 residues. The chain's CDR3 is CASSADRAGNTIYF. CDR3 coding DNA: TGTGCCAGCAGCGCGGACAGGGCTGGAAACACCATATATTTT.

In its sample, this clone was seen many times. The CDR3 DNA is TGCAGTGCTAGAGATCCAACTGGCCCTTTCGGCACTGAAGCTTTCTTT. Translated, it gives CSARDPTGPFGTEAFF. The rearrangement links TRBV20-1 to TRBJ1-1; no firm D call. Germline V gives CDR1 DFQATT, CDR2 SNEGSKA (reference sequence). V lost 0 bases and J 4 bases, leaving 18 bases between the germline ends. The CDR3 is 16 amino acids.

This clone occurred a few times. The chain links TRBV28 to TRBJ1-2, with D possibly being TRBD1 (6 bases). Germline loops: CDR1 MDHEN, CDR2 SYDVKM. The CDR3 is made up of 14 amino acids. The V end lost 6 bases, the J end lost 8 bases, and 19 bases lay between the germline ends. CDR3 sequence (DNA): TGTGCCAGCAGCCCGAGGGGGGGCTTCGGCGGCTACACCTTC. Its translation is CASSPRGGFGGYTF.

The sample holds many counts of this clone. This chain links TRBV4-1 with TRBJ2-5; 10 positions match TRBD1. The CDR3 contains 15 residues. Germline V gives CDR1 MGHRA, CDR2 YSYEKL. Germline trimming cut 4 bases from V and 2 bases from J; bases unmatched to any gene: 4. The CDR3 coding sequence is TGCGCCAGCAGCCCCCGGACAGGGGGACAAGAGACCCAGTACTTC. This translates into CASSPRTGGQETQYF.